This T cell receptor beta chain is from a study of T cells in Graves' hyperthyroidism and ophthalmopathy (dated by TCRdb to about 2019). Background for the entire study: Peripheral blood samples were taken at the time of initial diagnosis, prior to any treatment. To identify distinguishing TCR V-J signatures, a discovery cohort of around 100 patients was used, comprising approximately 40 with Graves' ophthalmopathy and about 59 with stable Graves' hyperthyroidism. An independent validation cohort of under 20 hyperthyroidism patients and 17 patients who later progressed to ophthalmopathy tested prospective prediction of ophthalmopathy. The 100 or so discovery patients were divided at random into training and test sets in a 7:3 ratio. Thyroid tissue and blood T-cell repertoires from six Graves' hyperthyroidism patients were also compared in the study. Following sampling, methimazole starting at 30 mg daily was given to hyperthyroidism patients, and high-dose intravenous methylprednisolone was given to ophthalmopathy patients. TCR Vbeta CDR3 sequencing of 130 to 150 peripheral blood samples (43 ophthalmopathy, under 80 hyperthyroidism and some 17 progressor patients) is reported in the paper. The research as a whole found: Sample size was not statistically predetermined, and investigators were not blinded to group allocation. In validation, progression to ophthalmopathy was predicted by the model with 55% to 71% sensitivity and approximately 78% specificity, a median of 6.5 months before onset. Ophthalmopathy was separated from stable hyperthyroidism by a 13 V-J signature model, with approximately 89% sensitivity and roughly 81% specificity obtained in cross-validation and 80%/75% obtained in testing. Most expanded thyroid clonotypes (frequency above 0.001) were also detected in blood, a finding suggesting that blood repertoires may reflect thyroid immune responses.

Stable Graves' hyperthyroidism was defined as the absence of progression to ophthalmopathy over 18 months of follow-up. Hyperthyroidism patients were newly diagnosed, had a disease duration of under 2 months, and were aged 18 to 65 years. Any patient with an uncontrolled infection, another autoimmune disease, pregnancy or lactation was excluded. Diagnoses were established on the basis of clinical symptoms, serum thyroxine and TRAb, thyroid ultrasound, and orbital computed tomography. Ficoll-Paque density gradient centrifugation was used to isolate PBMCs from about 10 ml of fresh peripheral blood. Trizol reagent was used to extract total RNA, and RNA quality was then checked on an Agilent 2100 Bioanalyzer. The CDR3, cysteine through phenylalanine, is 16 amino acids long. The entry retains the CDR3 DNA only, 48 bases that are in frame from base 1. Deletion took 2 bases off V and 7 bases off J, with a span of 17 bases between the germline ends. The germline V gene specifies KGHDR as CDR1 and SFDVKD as CDR2.

Amplification of TCR beta CDR3 regions was carried out from RNA transcripts. A first-round RT-PCR of the TCR CDR3 used the HTBI primer set with the Qiagen OneStep RT-PCR kit. A second multiplex PCR round built the libraries, followed by size selection and purification. Libraries were sequenced paired-end with 100 bp reads on an Illumina HiSeq2000. Per the authors' processing: SOAPnuke was used to process the raw data, with reads discarded if the reads contained adapters or uncalled bases, had a mean Phred below 15, or lacked an exact constant-primer or identifier match. High-quality paired reads were merged with COPE v1.2.5, and unique nucleotide sequences were defined as clonotypes. MiTCR v1.1 was used to align clonotypes to the IMGT TRBV, TRBD and TRBJ reference segments. The analysis included only V-J combinations with a frequency above 0.0001, which together covered approximately 99% of the repertoires. A TCS score was defined as the ratio between F50 (clonal expansion) and ExV (chaos), using BLOSUM62-based TCRdist between CDR3 peptides within each V-J. Welch's t-statistics and random forest reduced around 510 V-J features to around 14, which were used in a naive Bayes classifier (R e1071). TCRdb reanalyzed the raw reads on its own, using fastp at Q25 for trimming and MiXCR for clone calling, and kept in-frame beta chains. All rows with the same CDR3 protein become a single entry with the most common DNA and genes. The V and J calls, along with clone size, are taken from TCRdb and not from the paper's own processing. The sample table contains about 560,000 distinct CDR3 sequences; only one count was recorded for around 15% of them. The ten largest clonotypes hold approximately 20% of the sample.

A remark on this clonotype: The antigen this receptor binds is unknown. No base quality information exists; no much larger clone differs at one position.

Sequencing used blood. This receptor was identified in a woman aged 18-29 years with Graves' hyperthyroidism. The V and J segments used are TRBV24-1 and TRBJ1-5, with the D segment identity uncertain. The DNA is TGTGCCACCAGTGATTCCCTAAGCCCTGCGGGACAGCCCCAGCATTTT. This translates into CATSDSLSPAGQPQHF.